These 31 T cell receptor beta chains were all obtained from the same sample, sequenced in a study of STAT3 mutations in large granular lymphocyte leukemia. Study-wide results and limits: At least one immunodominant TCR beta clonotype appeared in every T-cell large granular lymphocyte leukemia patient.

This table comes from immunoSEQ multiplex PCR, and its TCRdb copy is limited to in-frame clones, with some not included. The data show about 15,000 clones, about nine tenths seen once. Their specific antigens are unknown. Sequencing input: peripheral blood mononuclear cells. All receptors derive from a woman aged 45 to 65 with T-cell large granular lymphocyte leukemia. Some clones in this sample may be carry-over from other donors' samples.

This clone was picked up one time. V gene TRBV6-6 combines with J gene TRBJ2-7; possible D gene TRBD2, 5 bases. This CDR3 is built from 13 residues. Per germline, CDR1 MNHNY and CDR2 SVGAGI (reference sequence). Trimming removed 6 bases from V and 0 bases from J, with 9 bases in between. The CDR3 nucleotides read TGTGCCAGCAGGCCGGGGAGCTCCTACGAGCAGTACTTC. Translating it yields CASRPGSSYEQYF.

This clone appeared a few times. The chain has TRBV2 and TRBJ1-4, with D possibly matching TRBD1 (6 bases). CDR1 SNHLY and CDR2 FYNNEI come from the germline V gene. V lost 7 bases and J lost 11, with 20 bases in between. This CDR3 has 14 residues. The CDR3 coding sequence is TGTGCCAGCATATTCTCACAGGGAGGAGGGAAACTGTTTTTT. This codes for CASIFSQGGGKLFF.

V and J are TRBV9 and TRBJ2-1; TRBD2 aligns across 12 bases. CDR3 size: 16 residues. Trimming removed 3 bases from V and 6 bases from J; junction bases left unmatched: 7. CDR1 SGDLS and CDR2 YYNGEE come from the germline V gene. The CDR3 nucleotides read TGTGCCAGCAGCGCACAGACTAGCGGGAGTGGCAATGAGCAGTTCTTC. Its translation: CASSAQTSGSGNEQFF.

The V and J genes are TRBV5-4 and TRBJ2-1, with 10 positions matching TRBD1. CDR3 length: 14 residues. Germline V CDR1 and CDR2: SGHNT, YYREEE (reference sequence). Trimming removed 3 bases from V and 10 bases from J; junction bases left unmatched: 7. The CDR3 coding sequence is TGTGCCAGCAGCTCGACAGGGGGCCATAGGGAGCAGTTCTTC. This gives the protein CASSSTGGHREQFF. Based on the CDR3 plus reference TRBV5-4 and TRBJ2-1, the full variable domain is ETGVTQSPTHLIKTRGQQVTLRCSSQSGHNTVSWYQQALGQGPQFIFQYYREEENGRGNFPPRFSGLQFPNYSSELNVNALELDDSALYLCASSSTGGHREQFFGPGTRLTVL.

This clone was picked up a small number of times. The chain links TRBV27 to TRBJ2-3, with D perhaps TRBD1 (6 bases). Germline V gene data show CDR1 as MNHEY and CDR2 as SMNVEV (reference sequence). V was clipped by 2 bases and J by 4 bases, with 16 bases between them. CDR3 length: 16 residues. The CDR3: CASSLNLGQRSDTQYF. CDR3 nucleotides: TGTGCCAGCAGTTTAAATTTAGGACAGCGGTCAGATACGCAGTATTTT.

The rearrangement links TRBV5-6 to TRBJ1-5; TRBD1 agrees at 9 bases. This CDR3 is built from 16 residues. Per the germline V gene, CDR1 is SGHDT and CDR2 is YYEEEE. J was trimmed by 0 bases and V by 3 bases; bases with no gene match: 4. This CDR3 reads CASSSRQGDSNQPQHF. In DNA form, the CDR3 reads TGTGCCAGCAGCTCCCGACAGGGGGATAGCAATCAGCCCCAGCATTTT.

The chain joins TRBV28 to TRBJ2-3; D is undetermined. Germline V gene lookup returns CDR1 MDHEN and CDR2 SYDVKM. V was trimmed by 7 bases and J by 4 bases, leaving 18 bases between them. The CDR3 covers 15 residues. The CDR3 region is CASNPLGRSSDTQYF. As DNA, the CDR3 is TGTGCCAGCAATCCACTTGGAAGGTCTTCAGATACGCAGTATTTT. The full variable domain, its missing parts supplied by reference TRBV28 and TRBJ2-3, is DVKVTQSSRYLVKRTGEKVFLECVQDMDHENMFWYRQDPGLGLRLIYFSYDVKMKEKGDIPEGYSVSREKKERFSLILESASTNQTSMYLCASNPLGRSSDTQYFGPGTRLTVL.

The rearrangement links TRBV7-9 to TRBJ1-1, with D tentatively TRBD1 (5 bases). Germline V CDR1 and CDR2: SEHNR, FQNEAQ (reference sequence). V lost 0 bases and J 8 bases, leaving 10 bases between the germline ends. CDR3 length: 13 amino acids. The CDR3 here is CASSLARVVEAFF. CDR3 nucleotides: TGTGCCAGCAGCTTAGCCAGGGTGGTGGAAGCTTTCTTT. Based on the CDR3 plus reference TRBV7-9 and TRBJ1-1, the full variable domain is DTGVSQNPRHKITKRGQNVTFRCDPISEHNRLYWYRQTLGQGPEFLTYFQNEAQLEKSRLLSDRFSAERPKGSFSTLEIQRTEQGDSAMYLCASSLARVVEAFFGQGTRLTVV.

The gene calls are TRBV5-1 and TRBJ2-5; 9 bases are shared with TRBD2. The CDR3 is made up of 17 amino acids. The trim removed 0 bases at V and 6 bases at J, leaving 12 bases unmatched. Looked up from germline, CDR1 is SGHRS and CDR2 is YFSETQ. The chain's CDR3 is CASSLGELAGVRKTQYF. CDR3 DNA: TGCGCCAGCAGCTTGGGGGAGTTAGCGGGAGTTAGGAAGACCCAGTACTTC.

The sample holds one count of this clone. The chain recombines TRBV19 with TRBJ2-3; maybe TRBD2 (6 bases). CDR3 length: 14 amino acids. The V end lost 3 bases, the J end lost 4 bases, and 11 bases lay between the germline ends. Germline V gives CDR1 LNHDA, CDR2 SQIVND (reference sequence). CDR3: CASSMSGSADTQYF. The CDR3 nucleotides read TGTGCCAGTAGTATGTCCGGGAGCGCAGATACGCAGTATTTT.

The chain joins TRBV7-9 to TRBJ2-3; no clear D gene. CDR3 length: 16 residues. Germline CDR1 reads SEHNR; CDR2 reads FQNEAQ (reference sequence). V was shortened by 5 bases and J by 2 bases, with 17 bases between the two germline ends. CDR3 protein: CASSPLVFSYTDTQYF. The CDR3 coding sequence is TGTGCCAGCAGCCCCTTAGTATTTTCGTACACAGATACGCAGTATTTT.

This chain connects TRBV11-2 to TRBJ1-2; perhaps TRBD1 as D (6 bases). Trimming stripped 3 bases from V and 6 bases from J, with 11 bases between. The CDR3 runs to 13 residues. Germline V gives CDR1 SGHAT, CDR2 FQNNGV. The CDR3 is CASSLGSGDGYTF. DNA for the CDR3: TGTGCCAGCAGCTTGGGTTCAGGGGATGGCTACACCTTC.

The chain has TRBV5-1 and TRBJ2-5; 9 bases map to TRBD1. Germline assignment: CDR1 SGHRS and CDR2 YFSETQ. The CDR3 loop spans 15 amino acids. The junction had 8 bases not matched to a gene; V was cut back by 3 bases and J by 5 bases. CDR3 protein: CASSSQDRGSETQYF. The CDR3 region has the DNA TGCGCCAGCAGCTCCCAGGACAGGGGTTCTGAGACCCAGTACTTC. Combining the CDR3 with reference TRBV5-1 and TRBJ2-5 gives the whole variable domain KAGVTQTPRYLIKTRGQQVTLSCSPISGHRSVSWYQQTPGQGLQFLFEYFSETQRNKGNFPGRFSGRQFSNSRSEMNVSTLELGDSALYLCASSSQDRGSETQYFGPGTRLLVL.

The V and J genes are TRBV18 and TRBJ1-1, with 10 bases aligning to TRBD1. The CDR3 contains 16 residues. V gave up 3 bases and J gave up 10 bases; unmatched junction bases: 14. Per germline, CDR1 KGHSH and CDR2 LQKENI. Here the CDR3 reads CASSPAGTGVIVTAFF. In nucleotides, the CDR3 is TGTGCCAGCTCACCCGCCGGGACAGGGGTAATTGTAACAGCTTTCTTT.

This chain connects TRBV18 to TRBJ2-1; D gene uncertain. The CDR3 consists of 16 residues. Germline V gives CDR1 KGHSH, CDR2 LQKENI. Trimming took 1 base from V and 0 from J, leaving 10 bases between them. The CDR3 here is CASSPLTQTSYNEQFF. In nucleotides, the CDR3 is TGTGCCAGCTCACCACTCACGCAGACCTCCTACAATGAGCAGTTCTTC.

CDR3 region: CATTGGQETQYF. DNA of the CDR3: TGTGCCACGACGGGGGGCCAAGAGACCCAGTACTTC. This rearrangement joins TRBV15 to TRBJ2-5; 7 nucleotides agree with TRBD2. Losses at the gene ends were 9 bases for V and 1 base for J; bases not matched to a gene: 2. CDR1 LNHNV and CDR2 YYDKDF come from the germline V gene (reference sequence). The CDR3 is 12 residues long.

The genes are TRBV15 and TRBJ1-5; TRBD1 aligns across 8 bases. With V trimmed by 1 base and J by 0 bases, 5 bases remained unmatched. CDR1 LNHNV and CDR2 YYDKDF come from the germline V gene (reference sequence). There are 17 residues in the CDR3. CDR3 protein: CATSRGLTGGSNQPQHF. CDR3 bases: TGTGCCACCAGCAGAGGCCTTACAGGGGGTAGCAATCAGCCCCAGCATTTT.

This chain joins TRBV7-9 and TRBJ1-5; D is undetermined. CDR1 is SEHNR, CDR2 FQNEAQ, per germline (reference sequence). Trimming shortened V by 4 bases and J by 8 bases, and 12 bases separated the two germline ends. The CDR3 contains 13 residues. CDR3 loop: CASSWEGRKPQHF. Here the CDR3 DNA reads TGTGCCAGCAGCTGGGAGGGAAGAAAGCCCCAGCATTTT.

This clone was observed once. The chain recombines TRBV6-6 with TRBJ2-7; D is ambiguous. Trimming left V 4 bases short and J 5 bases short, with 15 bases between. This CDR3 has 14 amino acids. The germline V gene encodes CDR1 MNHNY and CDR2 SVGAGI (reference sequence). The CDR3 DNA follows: TGTGCCAGCAGTTTAAGTCCCCACGGAAACGAGCAGTACTTC. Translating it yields CASSLSPHGNEQYF.

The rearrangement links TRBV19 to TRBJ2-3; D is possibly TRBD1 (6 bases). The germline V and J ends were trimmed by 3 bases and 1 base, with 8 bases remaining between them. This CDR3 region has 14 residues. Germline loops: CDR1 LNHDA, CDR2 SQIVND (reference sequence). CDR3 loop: CASSMDRRTDTQYF. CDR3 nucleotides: TGTGCCAGTAGTATGGACAGACGCACAGATACGCAGTATTTT. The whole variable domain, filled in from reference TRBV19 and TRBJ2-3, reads DGGITQSPKYLFRKEGQNVTLSCEQNLNHDAMYWYRQDPGQGLRLIYYSQIVNDFQKGDIAEGYSVSREKKESFPLTVTSAQKNPTAFYLCASSMDRRTDTQYFGPGTRLTVL.

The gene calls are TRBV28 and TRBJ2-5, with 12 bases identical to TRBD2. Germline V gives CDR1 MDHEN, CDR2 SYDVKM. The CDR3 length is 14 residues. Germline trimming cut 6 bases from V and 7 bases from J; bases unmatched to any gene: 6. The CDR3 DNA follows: TGTGCCAGCAGCCTAGCGGGAGGGCCGGGGACCCAGTACTTC. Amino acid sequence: CASSLAGGPGTQYF. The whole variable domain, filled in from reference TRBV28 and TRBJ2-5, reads DVKVTQSSRYLVKRTGEKVFLECVQDMDHENMFWYRQDPGLGLRLIYFSYDVKMKEKGDIPEGYSVSREKKERFSLILESASTNQTSMYLCASSLAGGPGTQYFGPGTRLLVL.

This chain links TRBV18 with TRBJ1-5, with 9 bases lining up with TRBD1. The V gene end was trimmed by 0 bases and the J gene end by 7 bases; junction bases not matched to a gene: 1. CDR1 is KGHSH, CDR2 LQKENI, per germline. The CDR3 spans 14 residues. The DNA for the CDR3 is TGTGCCAGCTCACCACCGGACAGGGGACAGCCCCAGCATTTT. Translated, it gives CASSPPDRGQPQHF.

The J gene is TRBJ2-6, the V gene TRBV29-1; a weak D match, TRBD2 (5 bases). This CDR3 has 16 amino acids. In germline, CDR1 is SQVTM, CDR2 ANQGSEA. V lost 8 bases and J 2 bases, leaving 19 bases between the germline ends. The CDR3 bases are TGCAGCACCTTCACTAGACGGGGTCCTGGGGCCAACGTCCTGACTTTC. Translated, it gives CSTFTRRGPGANVLTF.

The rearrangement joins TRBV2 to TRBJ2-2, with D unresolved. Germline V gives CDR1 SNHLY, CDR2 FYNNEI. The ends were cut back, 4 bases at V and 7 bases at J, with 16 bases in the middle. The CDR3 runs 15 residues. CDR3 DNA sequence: TGTGCCAGCAGTGGACTGGGGTACGGTGGCGGGGAGCTGTTTTTT. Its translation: CASSGLGYGGGELFF.

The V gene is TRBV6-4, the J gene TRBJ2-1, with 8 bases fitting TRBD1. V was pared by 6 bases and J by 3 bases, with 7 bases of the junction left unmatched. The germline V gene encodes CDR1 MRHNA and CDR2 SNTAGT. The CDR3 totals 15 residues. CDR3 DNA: TGTGCCAGCAGCTTATCGGGACAGGACTACAATGAGCAGTTCTTC. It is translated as CASSLSGQDYNEQFF.

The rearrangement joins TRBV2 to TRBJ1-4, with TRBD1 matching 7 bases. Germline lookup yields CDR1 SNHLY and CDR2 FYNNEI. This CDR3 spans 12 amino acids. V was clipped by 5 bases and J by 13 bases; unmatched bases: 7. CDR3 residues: CASSKQGGVLFF. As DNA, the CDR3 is TGTGCCAGCAGTAAGCAGGGGGGAGTACTGTTTTTT.

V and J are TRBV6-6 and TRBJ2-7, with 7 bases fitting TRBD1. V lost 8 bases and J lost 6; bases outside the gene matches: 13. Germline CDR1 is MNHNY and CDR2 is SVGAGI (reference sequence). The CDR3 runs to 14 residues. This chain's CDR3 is CASRDSKALGEQYF. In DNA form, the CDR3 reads TGTGCCAGCCGGGACAGCAAAGCCCTGGGCGAGCAGTACTTC.

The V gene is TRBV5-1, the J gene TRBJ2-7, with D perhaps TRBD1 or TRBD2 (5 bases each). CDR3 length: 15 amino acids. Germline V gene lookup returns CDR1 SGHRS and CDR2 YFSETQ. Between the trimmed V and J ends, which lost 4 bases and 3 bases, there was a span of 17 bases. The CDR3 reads CASSPGPENYYEQYF. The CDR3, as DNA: TGCGCCAGCAGCCCGGGACCAGAGAATTACTACGAGCAGTACTTC.

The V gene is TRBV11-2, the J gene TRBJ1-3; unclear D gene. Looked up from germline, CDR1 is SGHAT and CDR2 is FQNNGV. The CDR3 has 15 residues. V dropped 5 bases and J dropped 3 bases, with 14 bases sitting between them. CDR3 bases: TGTGCCAGCAGCCTCGACCCTACCAATGGAAACACCATATATTTT. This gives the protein CASSLDPTNGNTIYF. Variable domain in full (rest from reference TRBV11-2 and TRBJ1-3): EAGVAQSPRYKIIEKRQSVAFWCNPISGHATLYWYQQILGQGPKLLIQFQNNGVVDDSQLPKDRFSAERLKGVDSTLKIQPAKLEDSAVYLCASSLDPTNGNTIYFGEGSWLTVV.

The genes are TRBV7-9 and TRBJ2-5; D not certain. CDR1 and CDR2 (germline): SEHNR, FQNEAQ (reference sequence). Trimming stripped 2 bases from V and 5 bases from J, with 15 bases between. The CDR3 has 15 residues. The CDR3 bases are TGTGCCAGCAGCTTAACCTCGAATGTTCGGGAGACCCAGTACTTC. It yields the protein CASSLTSNVRETQYF.

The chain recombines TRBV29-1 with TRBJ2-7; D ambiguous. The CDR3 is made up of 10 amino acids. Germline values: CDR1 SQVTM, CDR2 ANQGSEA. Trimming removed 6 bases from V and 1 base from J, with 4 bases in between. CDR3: CSVGSYEQYF. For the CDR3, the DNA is TGCAGCGTGGGATCCTACGAGCAGTACTTC.